The clone carrying this TCR beta chain came up a few times. The CDR3 loop spans 16 amino acids. The V end was cut by 4 bases, the J end by 1 base, with 15 bases between. The germline V gene has CDR1 SGHRS and CDR2 YFSETQ. This specimen comes from a study of blood T cell repertoires in COVID-19. Study information: Samples taken during acute and convalescent COVID-19 were collected in the United States, Italy and Spain. T cells, B-cell-depleted T cells, or PBMCs provided the cDNA or gDNA that served as material.

Original data processing: It was from reference gene primer amplification that nucleated cell counts were estimated. TCRdb keeps only in-frame clones here, not all; method: immunoSEQ multiplex PCR. D and trimming were read from the DNA, whereas the V and J calls and clone size are those reported in that table. The sample has 190,000 or so clones; 70% to 90% are singletons. This clonotype originated in a man in his forties or fifties with active or convalescent COVID-19. The chain employs TRBV5-1 and TRBJ2-1; possibly TRBD2 for D (7 bases). The sequenced sample was peripheral blood. CDR3 region: CASSMQGGGSYNEQFF. The CDR3 nucleotides are TGCGCCAGCAGCATGCAAGGGGGAGGGTCCTACAATGAGCAGTTCTTC. Drawing the rest from reference TRBV5-1 and TRBJ2-1, the complete variable domain is KAGVTQTPRYLIKTRGQQVTLSCSPISGHRSVSWYQQTPGQGLQFLFEYFSETQRNKGNFPGRFSGRQFSNSRSEMNVSTLELGDSALYLCASSMQGGGSYNEQFFGPGTRLTVL.